The T cell receptor beta chain under discussion was sequenced for a study of T cell responses to AZD1222 COVID-19 vaccine. Here immunoSEQ multiplex PCR was the method, and the copy in TCRdb shows in-frame clones only, minus some. The sample includes over 70,000 clones, 60% to 85% of them seen just once. The germline CDR1 and CDR2 sequences are DFQATT and SNEGSKA (reference sequence). CDR3 length equals 13 residues. Trimming stripped 3 bases from V and 7 bases from J, with 16 bases between. Study findings and constraints: Nearly half of spike-specific TCRs reportedly target variant regions that are unmutated in the B.1.351 and B.1.1.7 variants.

Worth noting for this clone: The antigen remains undetermined.

The clonotype originates from an adult who received the MenACWY meningococcal vaccine as a control. The chain has TRBV20-1 and TRBJ2-7; possibly TRBD2 for D (6 bases). Sequenced material: peripheral blood, taken 28 days after the second dose of the MenACWY control vaccine. CDR3 sequence (DNA): TGCAGTGCTAGTCTAAGCGGGTATGGGGAGCAGTACTTC. The encoded protein is CSASLSGYGEQYF.